The clone carrying this TCR beta chain occurred a few times. Its cognate antigen is unknown. This entry belongs to a study of early T cells in non-severe SARS-CoV-2 infection. Overall study: Sequencing of unsorted whole blood was done on bulk RNA, leaving chains unpaired. Findings and caveats of the study: Matching results from VDJdb favored anti-spike CD8 responses, leaving private and CD4 specificities undetected.

Attachment of unique molecular identifiers to individual cDNA molecules was performed. TCRdb re-called the 5' RACE reads through MiXCR, storing one row per CDR3 protein. The data contain approximately 60,000 distinct CDR3 sequences, roughly 9% of them singletons. Trimming removed 1 base from V and 2 bases from J, with 13 bases in between. The CDR3 extends over 16 amino acids. Per germline, CDR1 SGHVS and CDR2 FQNEAQ. The V call is TRBV7-8, the J call TRBJ2-3, with a tentative D call TRBD1 (5 bases). The input for sequencing was whole blood, taken at baseline. The TCR comes from an adult who was a healthcare worker with PCR-confirmed SARS-CoV-2 infection or an uninfected control (not recorded which). Written as DNA, the CDR3 is TGTGCCAGCAGCTTAGTAGTGGGGCTAGACACAGATACGCAGTATTTT. It yields the protein CASSLVVGLDTDTQYF.